These 26 T cell receptor beta chains were all obtained from the same sample, sequenced in a study of cytomegalovirus exposure and HLA in healthy donors. Only in-frame clones appear in the TCRdb table, and some are missing; sequencing was by immunoSEQ multiplex PCR. The repertoire consists of a few hundred thousand clones, with under 95% occurring once and the leading ten covering approximately 1.1%. The sequenced sample consisted of PBMCs. These TCRs come from a woman aged 18-30 years in good health and CMV-seronegative.

The V and J genes are TRBV19 and TRBJ1-3, with D uncertain. Per germline, CDR1 LNHDA and CDR2 SQIVND (reference sequence). The CDR3 runs to 14 residues. V lost 6 bases, J lost 0 bases, and 9 bases lay in between. CDR3 sequence: CASREAHSGNTIYF. The CDR3 nucleotides read TGTGCCAGTAGGGAGGCCCACTCTGGAAACACCATATATTTT.

The chain couples TRBV10-2 to TRBJ1-2, with TRBD1 matching 7 bases. The CDR3 length is 16 residues. Germline V gene data show CDR1 as WSHSY and CDR2 as SAAADI. With 8 bases clipped from V and 0 bases from J, the junction kept 12 bases outside the gene matches. In nucleotides, the CDR3 is TGCGCCAGCGACTCCGGGACAGCGACAGCTAACTATGGCTACACCTTC. Its translation: CASDSGTATANYGYTF.

V is TRBV7-8 and J is TRBJ2-1; TRBD2 aligns across 9 bases. The CDR3 consists of 18 residues. Looked up from germline, CDR1 is SGHVS and CDR2 is FQNEAQ. V lost 3 bases to trimming and J lost 0 bases; unmatched junction nucleotides: 9. CDR3 DNA sequence: TGTGCCAGCAGCTTGGTTGCGGGAGGGCCCGGCTCCTACAATGAGCAGTTCTTC. Its protein product is CASSLVAGGPGSYNEQFF.

This sequence joins TRBV6-5 and TRBJ1-1, with D possibly TRBD1 on 5 matching bases. The V gene's germline CDR1 is MNHEY and CDR2 SVGAGI. The V gene lost 5 bases and the J gene lost 3 bases, with 13 bases spanning the gap. This CDR3 spans 14 amino acids. CDR3 loop: CASSRDSRDTEAFF. CDR3 bases: TGTGCCAGCAGTCGAGACAGTAGGGACACTGAAGCTTTCTTT.

The chain links TRBV6-5 to TRBJ2-7; 14 bases are shared with TRBD2. The CDR3 is made up of 16 amino acids. Germline loops: CDR1 MNHEY, CDR2 SVGAGI. The V and J ends lost 4 bases and 6 bases, in that order; junction bases with no gene match: 8. Here the CDR3 DNA reads TGTGCCAGCAGTTCACCGGGACTAGCGGGAGTCATCGAGCAGTACTTC. Translation: CASSSPGLAGVIEQYF.

This clone turned up a few times. The sample has other DNA sequences that encode this CDR3 too. The gene calls are TRBV30 and TRBJ1-1, with D hard to call. Germline values: CDR1 GTSNPN, CDR2 SVGIG (reference sequence). Trimming shortened V by 0 bases and J by 4 bases, and 12 bases separated the two germline ends. CDR3 length equals 14 residues. CDR3 loop: CAWSVLGLGTEAFF. CDR3 DNA sequence: TGTGCCTGGAGTGTACTCGGGTTGGGCACTGAAGCTTTCTTT.

The chain uses TRBV10-2 and TRBJ1-2; D is perhaps TRBD1 (5 bases). V gave up 4 bases and J gave up 7 bases, with 13 bases separating them. CDR3 length: 13 residues. Germline V gives CDR1 WSHSY, CDR2 SAAADI. In nucleotides, the CDR3 is TGCGCCAGCAGTGTCAGGGATCGAGGTGGCTACACCTTC. The encoded protein is CASSVRDRGGYTF.

V and J are TRBV18 and TRBJ2-3; 7 positions match TRBD1. Germline CDR1 and CDR2: KGHSH and LQKENI. With V trimmed by 6 bases and J by 0 bases, 6 bases remained unmatched. This CDR3 has 15 amino acids. CDR3 sequence reads: CASSLDRTSTDTQYF. The CDR3, as DNA: TGTGCCAGCTCCCTGGACAGGACTAGCACAGATACGCAGTATTTT.

This clone has only one observation. The J gene is TRBJ2-3, the V gene TRBV27; the match to TRBD2 covers 8 bases. The CDR3 covers 14 residues. Germline lookup yields CDR1 MNHEY and CDR2 SMNVEV (reference sequence). With V trimmed by 6 bases and J by 4 bases, 6 bases remained unmatched. The CDR3 bases are TGTGCCAGCAGCTTGGGACTAGTCGCAGATACGCAGTATTTT. Encoded protein: CASSLGLVADTQYF.

This clone was seen a few times. V usage is TRBV6-1 and J usage is TRBJ1-2; D is perhaps TRBD1 (5 bases). CDR1 and CDR2 from the germline V gene are MNHNS and SASEGT. CDR3 length: 13 amino acids. The V and J ends lost 9 bases and 8 bases respectively, with 19 bases between them. The CDR3, as DNA: TGTGCCAGTGTGAGGGAGGGGATCACAGGCTACACCTTC. It yields the protein CASVREGITGYTF.

CDR3: CASSQAGLPPYEQYF. The CDR3 region has the DNA TGCGCCAGCAGCCAAGCGGGACTACCGCCATACGAGCAGTACTTC. The chain employs TRBV4-1 and TRBJ2-7, with TRBD2 identical over 7 bases. This CDR3 is 15 amino acids long. V was clipped by 1 base and J by 4 bases; unmatched bases: 7. Germline CDR1 reads MGHRA; CDR2 reads YSYEKL.

The CDR3, as DNA: TGCAGCATCGAGCGGGGACAGGAGCCCTACGAGCAGTACTTC. As protein: CSIERGQEPYEQYF. The chain carries TRBV29-1 and TRBJ2-7, with D possibly being TRBD1 (8 bases). The CDR3 runs to 14 residues. Between the trimmed V and J ends, which lost 8 bases and 2 bases, there was a span of 19 bases. Germline lookup yields CDR1 SQVTM and CDR2 ANQGSEA.

J is TRBJ1-2 and V is TRBV14; 11 nucleotides line up with TRBD1. The germline V gene encodes CDR1 SGHDN and CDR2 FVKESK. CDR3 length: 16 residues. With V trimmed by 4 bases and J by 7 bases, 11 bases remained unmatched. The CDR3 protein is CASSLLSGQGASGYTF. The CDR3 nucleotides read TGTGCCAGCAGCCTTTTATCCGGACAGGGGGCGTCTGGCTACACCTTC.

This chain links TRBV29-1 with TRBJ2-3; the match to TRBD2 covers 10 bases. Germline CDR1 SQVTM, CDR2 ANQGSEA. Germline trimming cut 4 bases from V and 5 bases from J; bases unmatched to any gene: 9. The CDR3 has 15 residues. CDR3 coding DNA: TGCAGCGTTGCCCCCCTAGCGGGAGCAGGAGATACGCAGTATTTT. Translation gives CSVAPLAGAGDTQYF.

The chain links TRBV30 to TRBJ2-1; D may be TRBD1 (6 bases). V was clipped by 1 base and J by 6 bases, with 16 bases between them. Germline V gene data show CDR1 as GTSNPN and CDR2 as SVGIG (reference sequence). The CDR3 contains 15 residues. This chain's CDR3 is CAWSARAGVRNEQFF. The CDR3 DNA reads TGTGCCTGGAGTGCCCGGGCAGGGGTTCGCAATGAGCAGTTCTTC. The full variable domain, in which reference TRBV30 and TRBJ2-1 provide the parts outside the CDR3, is SQTIHQWPATLVQPVGSPLSLECTVEGTSNPNLYWYRQAAGRGLQLLFYSVGIGQISSEVPQNLSASRPQDRQFILSSKKLLLSDSGFYLCAWSARAGVRNEQFFGPGTRLTVL.

The chain employs TRBV10-3 and TRBJ1-1; D remains unclear. The CDR3 spans 13 residues. Trimming left V 8 bases short and J 2 bases short, with 12 bases between. Germline V gene lookup returns CDR1 ENHRY and CDR2 SYGVKD. The CDR3 here is CAILAEENTEAFF. The CDR3 bases are TGTGCCATCCTGGCGGAAGAAAACACTGAAGCTTTCTTT.

The rearrangement uses TRBV27 and TRBJ2-5, with 9 bases that match TRBD1. Germline V gives CDR1 MNHEY, CDR2 SMNVEV (reference sequence). The ends lost 8 bases at V and 12 bases at J; junction bases unmatched: 7. There are 11 residues in the CDR3. CDR3 bases: TGTGCCAGCCATCTTGGGGACAGGGAGTACTTC. Translated, it gives CASHLGDREYF.

The chain employs TRBV30 and TRBJ1-2; 12 nucleotides match TRBD1. The CDR3 length is 15 residues. Germline loops: CDR1 GTSNPN, CDR2 SVGIG (reference sequence). V lost 4 bases, J lost 6 bases, and 9 bases stayed unmatched. The CDR3 sequence is CAWTGTGGDSHGYTF. The CDR3 coding sequence is TGTGCCTGGACCGGGACAGGGGGCGATTCGCATGGCTACACCTTC.

The chain recombines TRBV4-2 with TRBJ2-2, with TRBD2 matching 8 bases. V lost 6 bases to trimming and J lost 3 bases; unmatched junction nucleotides: 9. Germline V CDR1 and CDR2: LGHNA, YNFKEQ. This CDR3 is 16 amino acids long. The CDR3, as DNA: TGTGCCAGCAGTTTTTCACTAGCGGACGACACCGGGGAGCTGTTTTTT. Protein sequence: CASSFSLADDTGELFF.

The V gene is TRBV2, the J gene TRBJ2-1; D is perhaps TRBD2 (5 bases). CDR3 length equals 12 residues. CDR1 is SNHLY, CDR2 FYNNEI, per germline. Trimming took 6 bases from V and 4 from J, leaving 7 bases between them. The CDR3 protein is CASRREYNEQFF. The CDR3, as DNA: TGTGCCAGCAGGAGGGAGTACAATGAGCAGTTCTTC.

This clone was recorded once. In the same sample, other DNA sequences code for this CDR3. This chain joins TRBV19 and TRBJ2-7; D gene unclear. The CDR3 spans 13 residues. From germline, CDR1 is LNHDA and CDR2 SQIVND (reference sequence). V was shortened by 3 bases and J by 4 bases, with 10 bases between the two germline ends. The DNA for the CDR3 is TGTGCCAGTAGTATCGGTGAGGCTTACGAGCAGTACTTC. It codes for CASSIGEAYEQYF.

Concerning this clone: Other nucleotide sequences from this sample produce the same CDR3. This chain joins TRBV7-9 and TRBJ2-7; D is undetermined. The CDR3 extends over 13 amino acids. Trimming cost V 3 bases and J 0 bases, with 6 bases left between them. Germline CDR1 and CDR2: SEHNR and FQNEAQ (reference sequence). The CDR3 here is CASSFPSSYEQYF. The CDR3 bases are TGTGCCAGCAGCTTCCCTAGCTCCTACGAGCAGTACTTC.

The chain has TRBV5-5 and TRBJ2-7; a weak D match, TRBD2 (6 bases). The germline CDR1 and CDR2 sequences are SGHKS and YYEKEE (reference sequence). V dropped 5 bases and J dropped 3 bases, with 18 bases sitting between them. CDR3 length equals 15 residues. This CDR3 is CASSFEFGGFYEQYF. Written as DNA, the CDR3 is TGTGCCAGCAGTTTCGAGTTTGGGGGGTTCTACGAGCAGTACTTC.

The chain combines TRBV10-3 with TRBJ2-1, with D tentatively TRBD2 (5 bases). Trimming took off 6 bases at V and 0 bases at J, with 15 bases between the two ends. Germline CDR1 reads ENHRY; CDR2 reads SYGVKD. This CDR3 has 16 residues. The CDR3 reads CAIRQSRDDSYNEQFF. CDR3 bases: TGTGCCATCAGACAGTCGAGGGATGACTCCTACAATGAGCAGTTCTTC.

J is TRBJ2-1 and V is TRBV10-2, with 9 bases matching TRBD1. CDR3 size: 15 residues. The junction had 12 bases not matched to a gene; V was cut back by 7 bases and J by 8 bases. Germline CDR1 is WSHSY and CDR2 is SAAADI. The DNA of the CDR3 is TGCGCCAGCAAGAGGAGACAGGGGGTGACGGATGAGCAGTTCTTC. Amino acids: CASKRRQGVTDEQFF.

This chain joins TRBV10-1 and TRBJ2-3; 7 bases align to TRBD1. The CDR3 has 14 residues. J lost 2 bases, V lost 8 bases, and 7 bases had no gene match. From germline, CDR1 is WNHNN and CDR2 SYGVQD (reference sequence). CDR3 bases: TGCGCCAGCCGAGGGACAGATTTCACAGATACGCAGTATTTT. Translated, it gives CASRGTDFTDTQYF.